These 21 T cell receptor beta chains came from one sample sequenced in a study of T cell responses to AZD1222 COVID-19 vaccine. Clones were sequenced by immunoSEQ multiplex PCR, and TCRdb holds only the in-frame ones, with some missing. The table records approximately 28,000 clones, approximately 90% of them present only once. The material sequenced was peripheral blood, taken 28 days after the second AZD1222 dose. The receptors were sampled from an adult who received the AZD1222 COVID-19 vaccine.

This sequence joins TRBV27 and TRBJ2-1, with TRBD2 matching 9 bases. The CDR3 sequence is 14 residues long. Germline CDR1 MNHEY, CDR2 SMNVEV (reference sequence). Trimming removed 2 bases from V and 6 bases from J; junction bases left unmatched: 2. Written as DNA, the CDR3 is TGTGCCAGCAGTTTAAAGACTAGCGGCAATGAGCAGTTCTTC. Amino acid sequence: CASSLKTSGNEQFF.

The CDR3 nucleotides are TGTGCCACCAGCAGAGATCCCCGGGACAGCTCTAATTCACCCCTCCACTTT. Protein: CATSRDPRDSSNSPLHF. The chain uses TRBV15 and TRBJ1-6; 7 bases line up with TRBD1. Germline trimming cut 0 bases from V and 6 bases from J; bases unmatched to any gene: 8. CDR1 and CDR2 from the germline V gene are LNHNV and YYDKDF (reference sequence). This CDR3 has 17 amino acids.

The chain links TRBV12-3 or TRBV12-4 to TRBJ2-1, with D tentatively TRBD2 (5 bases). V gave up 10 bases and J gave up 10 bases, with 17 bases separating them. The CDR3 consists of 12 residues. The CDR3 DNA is TGTGCCATTAGGACTTCTTACTCGGAGCAGTTCTTC. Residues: CAIRTSYSEQFF.

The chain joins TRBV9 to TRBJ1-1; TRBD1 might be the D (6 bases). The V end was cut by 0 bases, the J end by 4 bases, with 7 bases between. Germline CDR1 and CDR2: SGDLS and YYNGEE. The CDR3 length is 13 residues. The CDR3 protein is CASSVEGVTEAFF. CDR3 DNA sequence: TGTGCCAGCAGCGTAGAGGGGGTCACTGAAGCTTTCTTT.

CDR3 DNA sequence: TGTGCCAGCAGTTTATGGGACAGGGGGCGCGGGAACACTGAAGCTTTCTTT. Its translation: CASSLWDRGRGNTEAFF. The rearrangement links TRBV27 to TRBJ1-1; TRBD1 agrees at 12 bases. The CDR3 extends over 17 amino acids. V lost 1 base to trimming and J lost 1 base; unmatched junction nucleotides: 4. Germline loops: CDR1 MNHEY, CDR2 SMNVEV (reference sequence).

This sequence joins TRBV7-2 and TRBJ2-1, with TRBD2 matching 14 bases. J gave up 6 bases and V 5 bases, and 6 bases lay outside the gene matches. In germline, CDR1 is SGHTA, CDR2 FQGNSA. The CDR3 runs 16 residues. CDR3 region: CASSRPGLAGANEQFF. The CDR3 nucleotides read TGTGCCAGCAGCCGGCCGGGACTAGCGGGAGCCAATGAGCAGTTCTTC.

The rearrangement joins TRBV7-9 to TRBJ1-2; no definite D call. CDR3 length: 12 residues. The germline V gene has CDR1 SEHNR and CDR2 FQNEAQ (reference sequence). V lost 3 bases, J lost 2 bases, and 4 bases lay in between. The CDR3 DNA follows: TGTGCCAGCAGCTTTACCAACTATGGCTACACCTTC. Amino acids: CASSFTNYGYTF.

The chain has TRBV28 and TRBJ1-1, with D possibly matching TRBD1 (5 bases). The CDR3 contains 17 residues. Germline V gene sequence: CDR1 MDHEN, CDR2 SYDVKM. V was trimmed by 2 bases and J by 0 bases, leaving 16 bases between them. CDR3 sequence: CASSLIYPRDLNTEAFF. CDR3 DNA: TGTGCCAGCAGTTTAATCTACCCGCGGGACCTGAACACTGAAGCTTTCTTT.

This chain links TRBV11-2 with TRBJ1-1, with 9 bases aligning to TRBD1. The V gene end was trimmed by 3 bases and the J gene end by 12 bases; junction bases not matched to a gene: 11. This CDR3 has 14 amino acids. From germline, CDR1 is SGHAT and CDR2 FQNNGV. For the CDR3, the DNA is TGTGCCAGCAGCTTCCCCGGGACAGGGCGTTCACCTTTCTTT. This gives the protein CASSFPGTGRSPFF.

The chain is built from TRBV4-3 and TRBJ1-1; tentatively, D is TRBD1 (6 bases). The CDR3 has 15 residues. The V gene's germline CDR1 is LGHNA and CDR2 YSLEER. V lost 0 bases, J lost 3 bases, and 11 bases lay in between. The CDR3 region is CASSQEWTVYTEAFF. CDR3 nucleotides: TGCGCCAGCAGCCAAGAGTGGACAGTTTACACTGAAGCTTTCTTT.

The CDR3 bases are TGTGCCAGCAGCCAGTCCAGGGTCTCGGGAAACACCATATATTTT. Encoded protein: CASSQSRVSGNTIYF. The chain is built from TRBV7-2 and TRBJ1-3, with D possibly being TRBD1 (5 bases). V was pared by 5 bases and J by 4 bases, with 15 bases between. Germline-derived CDR1 and CDR2 are SGHTA and FQGNSA. CDR3 size: 15 residues.

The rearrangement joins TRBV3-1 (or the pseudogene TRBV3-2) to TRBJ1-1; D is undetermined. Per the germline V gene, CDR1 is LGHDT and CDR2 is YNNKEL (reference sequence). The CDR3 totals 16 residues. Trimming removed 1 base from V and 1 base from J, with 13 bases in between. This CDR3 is CASSQVDAAPNTEAFF. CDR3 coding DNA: TGTGCCAGCAGCCAAGTTGATGCAGCTCCGAACACTGAAGCTTTCTTT.

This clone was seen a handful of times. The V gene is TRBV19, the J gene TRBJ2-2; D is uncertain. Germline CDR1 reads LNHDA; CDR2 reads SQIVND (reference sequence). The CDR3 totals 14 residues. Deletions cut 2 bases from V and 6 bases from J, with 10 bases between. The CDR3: CASSILPDAGELFF. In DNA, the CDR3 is TGTGCCAGTAGTATACTCCCCGACGCCGGGGAGCTGTTTTTT.

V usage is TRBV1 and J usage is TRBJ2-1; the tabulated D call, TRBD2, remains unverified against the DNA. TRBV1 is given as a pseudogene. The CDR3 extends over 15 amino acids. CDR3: CTSSQMLAGKGEQFF. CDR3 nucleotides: TGCACCAGCAGCCAAATGCTAGCGGGAAAGGGTGAGCAGTTCTTC.

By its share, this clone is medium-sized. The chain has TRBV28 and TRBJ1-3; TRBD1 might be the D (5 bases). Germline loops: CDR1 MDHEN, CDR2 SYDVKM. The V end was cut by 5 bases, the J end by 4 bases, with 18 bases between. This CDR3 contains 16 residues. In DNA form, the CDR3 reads TGTGCCAGCAGTCCAACAGGATTAAGCACGGGAAACACCATATATTTT. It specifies CASSPTGLSTGNTIYF.

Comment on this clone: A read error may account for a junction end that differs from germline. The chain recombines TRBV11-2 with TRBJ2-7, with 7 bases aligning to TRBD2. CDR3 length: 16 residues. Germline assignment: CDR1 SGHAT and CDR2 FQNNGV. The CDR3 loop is CASSLESGGGGYEQYF. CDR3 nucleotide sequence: TGTGCCAGCAGCCTAGAGAGTGGTGGCGGGGGATACGAGCAGTACTTC.

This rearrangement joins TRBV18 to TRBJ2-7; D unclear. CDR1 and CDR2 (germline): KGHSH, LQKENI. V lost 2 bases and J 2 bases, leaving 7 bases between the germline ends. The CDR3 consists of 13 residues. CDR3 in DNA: TGTGCCAGCTCACCATCTTTCCCCTACGAGCAGTACTTC. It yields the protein CASSPSFPYEQYF.

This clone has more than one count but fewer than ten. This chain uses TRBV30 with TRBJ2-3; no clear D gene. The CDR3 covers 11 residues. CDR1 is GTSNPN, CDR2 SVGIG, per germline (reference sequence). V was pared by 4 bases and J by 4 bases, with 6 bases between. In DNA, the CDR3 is TGTGCCTGGACTGGGGCAGATACGCAGTATTTT. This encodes CAWTGADTQYF.

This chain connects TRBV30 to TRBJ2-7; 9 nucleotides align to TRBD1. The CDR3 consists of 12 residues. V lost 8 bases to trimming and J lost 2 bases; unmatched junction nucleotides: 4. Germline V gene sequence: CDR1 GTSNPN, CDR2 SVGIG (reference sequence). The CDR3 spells CARRTGAYEQYF. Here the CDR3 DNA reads TGTGCCCGTCGGACAGGGGCCTACGAGCAGTACTTC.

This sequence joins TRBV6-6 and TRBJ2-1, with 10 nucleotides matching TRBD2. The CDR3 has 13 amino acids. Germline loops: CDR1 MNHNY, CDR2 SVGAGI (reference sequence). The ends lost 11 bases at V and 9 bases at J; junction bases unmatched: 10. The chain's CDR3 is CASAGTSEGEQFF. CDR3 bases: TGTGCCTCAGCCGGGACTAGCGAGGGTGAGCAGTTCTTC.

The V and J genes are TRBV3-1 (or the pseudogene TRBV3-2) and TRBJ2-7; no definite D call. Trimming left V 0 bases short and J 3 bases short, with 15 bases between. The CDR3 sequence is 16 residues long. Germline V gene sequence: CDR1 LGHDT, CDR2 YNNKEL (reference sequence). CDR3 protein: CASSQEVSVLDYEQYF. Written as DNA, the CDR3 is TGTGCCAGCAGCCAAGAGGTTTCCGTCCTAGACTACGAGCAGTACTTC.